The source of this T cell receptor beta chain is a study of T cell responses to AZD1222 COVID-19 vaccine. Repertoires were generated with immunoSEQ multiplex PCR, while TCRdb's copy carries only in-frame clones and drops some. The table shows some 130,000 clones, with 75% to 90% occurring only once. V lost 6 bases and J lost 5; bases outside the gene matches: 13. This CDR3 comprises 16 residues. Germline-derived CDR1 and CDR2 are SGHNT and YYREEE (reference sequence). The sample here was peripheral blood, taken on day 0 of AZD1222 vaccination. The rearrangement joins TRBV5-4 to TRBJ1-2; 10 positions agree with TRBD1. The TCR was taken from an adult in good health. The CDR3 region is CASTLTGTGAPYGYTF. CDR3 DNA: TGTGCCAGCACCCTCACCGGGACAGGGGCCCCGTATGGCTACACCTTC.